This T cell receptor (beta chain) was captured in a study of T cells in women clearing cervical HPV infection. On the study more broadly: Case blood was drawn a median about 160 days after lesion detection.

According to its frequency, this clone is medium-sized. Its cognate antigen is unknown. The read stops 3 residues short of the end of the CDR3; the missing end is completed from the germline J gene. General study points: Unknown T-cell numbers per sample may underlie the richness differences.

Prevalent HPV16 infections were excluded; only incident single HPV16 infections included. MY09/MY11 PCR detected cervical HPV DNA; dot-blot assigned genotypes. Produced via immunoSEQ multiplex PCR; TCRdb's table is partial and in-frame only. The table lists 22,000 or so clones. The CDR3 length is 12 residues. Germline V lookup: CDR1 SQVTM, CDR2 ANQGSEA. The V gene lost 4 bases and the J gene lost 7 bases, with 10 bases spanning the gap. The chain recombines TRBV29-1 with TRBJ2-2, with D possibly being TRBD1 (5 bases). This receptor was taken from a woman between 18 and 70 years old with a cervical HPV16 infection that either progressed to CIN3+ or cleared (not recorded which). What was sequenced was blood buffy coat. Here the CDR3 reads CSVAAGNGELFF. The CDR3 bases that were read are TGCAGCGTTGCAGCAGGGAACGGGGAG.